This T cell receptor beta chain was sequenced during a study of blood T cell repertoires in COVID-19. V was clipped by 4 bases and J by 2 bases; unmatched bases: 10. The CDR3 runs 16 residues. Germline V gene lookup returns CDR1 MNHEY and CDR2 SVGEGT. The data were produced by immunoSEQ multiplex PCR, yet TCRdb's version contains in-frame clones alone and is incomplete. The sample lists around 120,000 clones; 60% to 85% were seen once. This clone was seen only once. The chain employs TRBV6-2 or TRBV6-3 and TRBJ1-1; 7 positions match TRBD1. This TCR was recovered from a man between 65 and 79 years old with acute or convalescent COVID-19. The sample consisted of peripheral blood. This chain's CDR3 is CASSWGQRRGNTEAFF. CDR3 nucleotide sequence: TGTGCCAGCAGTTGGGGACAGCGACGTGGTAACACTGAAGCTTTCTTT.